This T cell receptor beta chain came from a study of regulatory T cells in long-lasting Graves disease. Time point described: newly diagnosed GD, antithyroid drugs for less than 3 months. Following extraction of RNA from PBMCs, that RNA was used to make the TCR library. Patient provenance is recorded as an endocrinology department in Xi'an, China. The study, taken as a whole, reports: Small sample size may have lowered accuracy. Whereas 966 public clonotypes were shared by new patients, persistent patients shared more, at a few thousand.

Concerning this clonotype itself: Its antigen is still unknown.

Relying on iRepertoire HTBI primers and Arm-PCR of CDR3 regions, the team built TCR beta libraries. TCRdb called the multiplex PCR reads again in MiXCR, with one record for every CDR3 protein. In the table there are about 620,000 distinct CDR3 sequences, roughly 15% of which are singletons. This same sample was also part of a study on T cells in Graves' hyperthyroidism and ophthalmopathy.

The clonotype was recovered from a woman aged 25-40 years with Graves disease. The specimen was peripheral blood mononuclear cells (PBMCs), collected at new diagnosis, from a patient treated with antithyroid drugs.

The CDR3 region is CASSVEPQGEEQYF. The CDR3 DNA reads TGTGCCAGCAGCGTAGAACCCCAGGGGGAGGAGCAGTACTTC. This chain joins TRBV9 and TRBJ2-7; 7 nucleotides line up with TRBD1. The CDR3 has 14 residues. Trimming removed 0 bases from V and 7 bases from J; junction bases left unmatched: 7. Per germline, CDR1 SGDLS and CDR2 YYNGEE.